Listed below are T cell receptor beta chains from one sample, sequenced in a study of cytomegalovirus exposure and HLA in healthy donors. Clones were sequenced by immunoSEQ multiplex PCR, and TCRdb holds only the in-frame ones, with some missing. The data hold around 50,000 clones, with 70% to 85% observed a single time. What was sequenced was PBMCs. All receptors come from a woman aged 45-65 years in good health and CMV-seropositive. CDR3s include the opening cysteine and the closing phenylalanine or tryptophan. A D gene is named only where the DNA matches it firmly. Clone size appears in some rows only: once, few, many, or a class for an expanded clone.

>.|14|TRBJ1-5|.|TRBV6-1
TGTGCCAGCAGTCGGACTGAAGGCAATCAGCCCCAGCATTTT
CASSRTEGNQPQHF
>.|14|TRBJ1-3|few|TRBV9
TGTGCCAGCAGCGTAGACATCTCTGGAAACACCATATATTTT
CASSVDISGNTIYF
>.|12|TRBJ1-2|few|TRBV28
TGTGCCACCTCCGGACAGAACTATGGCTACACCTTC
CATSGQNYGYTF
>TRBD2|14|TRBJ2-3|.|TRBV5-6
TGTGCCAGCAGCCCTAGCGGAAGCACAGATACGCAGTATTTT
CASSPSGSTDTQYF
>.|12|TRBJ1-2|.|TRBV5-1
TGCGCCAGCAGCGTACAGGGTGATGGCTACACCTTC
CASSVQGDGYTF
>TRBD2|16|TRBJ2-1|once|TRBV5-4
TGTGCCAGCAGCTTGAGTTTTACTAGCGGAAACAATGAGCAGTTCTTC
CASSLSFTSGNNEQFF
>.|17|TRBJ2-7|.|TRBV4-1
TGCGCCAGCAGCCTCCTATACTTAGCTGCAAACTCCTACGAGCAGTACTTC
CASSLLYLAANSYEQYF
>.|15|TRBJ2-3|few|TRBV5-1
TGCGCCAGCAGCTCTCTACGTGGTAGCACAGATACGCAGTATTTT
CASSSLRGSTDTQYF
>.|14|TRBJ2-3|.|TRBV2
TGTGCCAGCAGGGGACAAGTAATCACAGATACGCAGTATTTT
CASRGQVITDTQYF
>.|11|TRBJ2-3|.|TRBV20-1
TGCAGTGCTAGAGTGAGGCATACGCAGTATTTT
CSARVRHTQYF
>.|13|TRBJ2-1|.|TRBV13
TGTGCCAGCAGCCGCGGGGAACTGATTGAGCAGTTCTTC
CASSRGELIEQFF
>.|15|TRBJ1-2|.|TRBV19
TGTGCCAGTAGCATCGGCGGAGTCTCTTCCTATGGCTACACCTTC
CASSIGGVSSYGYTF
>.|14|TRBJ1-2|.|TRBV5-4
TGTGCCAGCAGCAACCGGGACACCTCCTATGGCTACACCTTC
CASSNRDTSYGYTF
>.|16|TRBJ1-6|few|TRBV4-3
TGCGCCAGCAGCCAAGACCCGCCGGGGGGGAATTCACCCCTCCACTTT
CASSQDPPGGNSPLHF